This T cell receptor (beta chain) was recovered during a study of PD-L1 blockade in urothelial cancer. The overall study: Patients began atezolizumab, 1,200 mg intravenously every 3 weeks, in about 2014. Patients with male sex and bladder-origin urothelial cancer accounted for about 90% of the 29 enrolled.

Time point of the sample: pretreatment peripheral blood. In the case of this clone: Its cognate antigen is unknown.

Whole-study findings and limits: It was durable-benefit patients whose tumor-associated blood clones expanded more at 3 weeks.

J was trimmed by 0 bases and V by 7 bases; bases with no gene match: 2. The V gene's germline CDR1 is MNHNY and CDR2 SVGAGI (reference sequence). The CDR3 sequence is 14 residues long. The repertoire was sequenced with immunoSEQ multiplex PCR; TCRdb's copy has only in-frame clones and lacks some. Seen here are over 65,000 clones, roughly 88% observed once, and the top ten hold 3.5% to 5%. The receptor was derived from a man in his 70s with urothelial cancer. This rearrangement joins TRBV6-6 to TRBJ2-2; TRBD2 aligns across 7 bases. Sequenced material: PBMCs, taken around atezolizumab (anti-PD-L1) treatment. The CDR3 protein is CASTSGTNTGELFF. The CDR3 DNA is TGTGCCAGCACGAGCGGGACGAACACCGGGGAGCTGTTTTTT.